Included here is one T cell receptor (beta chain) sequence, with context. No antigen is known for it. The sample belongs to a study of radiotherapy plus CTLA-4 blockade in lung cancer. Overall study: Patients showed objective responses in around a sixth of cases and disease control in 30% to 40%.

Study findings and constraints: In blood, early T cell clone dynamics reportedly predicted response best, together with interferon-beta.

The CDR3 extends over 13 amino acids. Looked up from germline, CDR1 is SGHTA and CDR2 is FQGNSA. V lost 5 bases and J lost 4, with 11 bases in between. Produced via immunoSEQ multiplex PCR; TCRdb's table is partial and in-frame only. The sample has some 110,000 clones; just under 80% are singletons. The sequence derives from a human donor with non-small cell lung cancer who had a partial response to radiotherapy plus ipilimumab. The genes are TRBV7-2 and TRBJ1-1; the D gene is possibly TRBD1 (5 bases). The source material was peripheral blood, sampled from a patient treated with radiotherapy plus ipilimumab. The DNA for the CDR3 is TGTGCCAGCAGCGGGGGGGTAGGCACTGAAGCTTTCTTT. Translated: CASSGGVGTEAFF.